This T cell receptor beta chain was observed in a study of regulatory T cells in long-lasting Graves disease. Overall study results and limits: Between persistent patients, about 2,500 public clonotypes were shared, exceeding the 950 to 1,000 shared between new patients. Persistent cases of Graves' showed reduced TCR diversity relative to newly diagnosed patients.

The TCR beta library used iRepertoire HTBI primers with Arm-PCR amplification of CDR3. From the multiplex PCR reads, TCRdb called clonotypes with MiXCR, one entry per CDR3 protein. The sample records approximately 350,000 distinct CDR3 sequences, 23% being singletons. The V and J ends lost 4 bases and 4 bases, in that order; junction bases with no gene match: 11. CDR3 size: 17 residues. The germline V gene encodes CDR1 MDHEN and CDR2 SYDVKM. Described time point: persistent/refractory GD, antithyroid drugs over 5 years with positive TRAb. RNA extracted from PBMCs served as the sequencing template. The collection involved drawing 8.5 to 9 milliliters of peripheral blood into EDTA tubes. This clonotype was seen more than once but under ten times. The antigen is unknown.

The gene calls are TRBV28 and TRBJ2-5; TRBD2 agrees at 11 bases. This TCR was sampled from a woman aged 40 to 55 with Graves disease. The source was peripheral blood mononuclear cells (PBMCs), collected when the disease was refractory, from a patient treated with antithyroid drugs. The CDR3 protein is CASSSSNSGRARETQYF. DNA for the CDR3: TGTGCCAGCAGTTCCTCAAATAGCGGGAGGGCCCGAGAGACCCAGTACTTC.